This is a list of T cell receptor beta chains from one sample in a study of regulatory T cells in long-lasting Graves disease. MiXCR, run by TCRdb on the multiplex PCR reads, gives a single entry per CDR3 protein. The sample yields hundreds of thousands of distinct CDR3 sequences, roughly 21% seen once. This sample comprised peripheral blood mononuclear cells (PBMCs), obtained when the disease was refractory, from a patient treated with antithyroid drugs. The receptors shown here come from a female donor with Graves disease. The CDR3 runs from the conserved cysteine through the conserved F or W. A D gene is named only where the DNA matches it firmly. Not every row has a clone size; where given, it reads once, few, many or a size class.

TRBJ2-6 few NA TRBV9 TGTGCCAGCAGCCCAAGACAGGTTACGAGATTCTCTGGGGCCAACGTCCTGACTTTC CASSPRQVTRFSGANVLTF
TRBJ2-7 few TRBD2 TRBV3-1 TGTGCCAGCAGCCAAACTAGCGGAACCTACGAGCAGTACTTC CASSQTSGTYEQYF
TRBJ2-2 NA TRBD2 TRBV20-1 TGCAGTGCTAGACGGACTAGCGGCACCGGGGAGCTGTTTTTT CSARRTSGTGELFF
TRBJ1-1 NA NA TRBV10-3 TGTGCCATCAGTGAGTCGATCACAGGCACCTTGGGCACTGAAGCTTTCTTT CAISESITGTLGTEAFF
TRBJ2-7 many TRBD2 TRBV7-8 TGTGCCAGCAGCTTCGGCGGGAGGGCCTACGAGCAGTACTTC CASSFGGRAYEQYF
TRBJ1-6 NA NA TRBV2 TGTGCCAGCAGGATGACAGAAACACTATCCAATTCACCCCTCCACTTT CASRMTETLSNSPLHF
TRBJ2-7 few TRBD2 TRBV29-1 TGCAGCGTCGGAGGGAGCGGGAGGACGTACGAGCAGTACTTC CSVGGSGRTYEQYF
TRBJ2-7 many NA TRBV15 TGTGCCACCAGCAGAGGCGTAATTCAGTCCTACGAGCAGTACTTC CATSRGVIQSYEQYF
TRBJ2-3 NA NA TRBV12-3/TRBV12-4 TGTGCCAGCAGTTTTTTTGGGGGCAACACAGATACGCAGTATTTT CASSFFGGNTDTQYF
TRBJ2-7 few TRBD1 TRBV20-1 TGCAGTGCCCGCGGACAGGGGGGAGGCTCCTACGAGCAGTACTTC CSARGQGGGSYEQYF
TRBJ2-1 NA TRBD2 TRBV11-1 TGTGCCAGCAGCTTAGGAGCGGGACGGTTCAATGAGCAGTTCTTC CASSLGAGRFNEQFF
TRBJ1-3 few TRBD1 TRBV15 TGTGCCACCAGCAGAGATGGGGGACAGCCACTCTCTGGAAACACCATATATTTT CATSRDGGQPLSGNTIYF
TRBJ2-7 few NA TRBV7-8 TGTGCCAGCAGCTTAGGTGTCACAACCTACGAGCAGTACTTC CASSLGVTTYEQYF
TRBJ2-7 NA TRBD1 TRBV7-9 TGTGCCAGCAGTAGAAGGACAGGGGCTTTCGAGCAGTACTTC CASSRRTGAFEQYF
TRBJ1-1 NA NA TRBV18 TGTGCCAGCTCCCCTAAGGTTCGGACTGAAGCTTTCTTT CASSPKVRTEAFF
TRBJ2-7 many NA TRBV12-3/TRBV12-4 TGTGCCAGCAGTCCGACTGGAGATAGGAGTTACGAGCAGTACTTC CASSPTGDRSYEQYF
TRBJ1-1 NA TRBD1 TRBV7-9 TGTGCCAGCAGCACTACGACAGGGGCCACCCAGGCTTTCTTT CASSTTTGATQAFF
TRBJ2-5 many NA TRBV18 TGTGCCAGCTCACCTCGGAGGGAAGAGACCCAGTACTTC CASSPRREETQYF
TRBJ2-4 NA TRBD2 TRBV10-1 TGCGCCAGCAGTGGATCGACCGGGGGGGATACCAAAAACATTCAGTACTTC CASSGSTGGDTKNIQYF
TRBJ1-4 NA NA TRBV9 TGTGCCAGCAGCGTAGGGGGGAATTTCCGGGAAAAACTGTTTTTT CASSVGGNFREKLFF
TRBJ2-6 many TRBD1 TRBV7-2 TGTGCCAGCAGCTCGACGGGGACAGGGGCTGGGGCCAACGTCCTGACTTTC CASSSTGTGAGANVLTF
TRBJ2-7 many NA TRBV27 TGTGCCAGCAGTTTTCAGGGACTGCCATACGAGCAGTACTTC CASSFQGLPYEQYF
TRBJ2-7 many NA TRBV28 TGTGCCACCCCGCCATTACCCCTAGACGAGCAGTACTTC CATPPLPLDEQYF
TRBJ2-7 many NA TRBV24-1 TGTGCCACCAGTGATCCTCGACAGGCCTACGAGCAGTACTTC CATSDPRQAYEQYF
TRBJ2-7 NA TRBD2 TRBV14 TGTGCCAGCAGCCAAAAGATGCGGGAGGCCGAGCAGTACTTC CASSQKMREAEQYF
TRBJ1-5 few TRBD1 TRBV30 TGTGCCTGGAACAGGGGGGTAAGAAATCAGCCCCAGCATTTT CAWNRGVRNQPQHF
TRBJ1-6 NA NA TRBV5-1 TGCGCCAGCAGCTTGTCCGTGGGCTCCTATAATTCACCCCTCCACTTT CASSLSVGSYNSPLHF
TRBJ2-2 NA NA TRBV3-1 TGTGCCAGCAGCCAAGGACGGAGTCTAACCGGGGAGCTGTCTTTT CASSQGRSLTGELSF
TRBJ2-7 few TRBD1 TRBV20-1 TGCAGTGCTCCATTCCCGGGACAGGGTCCCCACGAGCAGTACTTC CSAPFPGQGPHEQYF
TRBJ2-6 few TRBD1 TRBV25-1 TGTGCCAGCAGTGATTCCGGACAGGGGGCTGTGAAGGCTGGGGCCAACGTCCTGACTTTC CASSDSGQGAVKAGANVLTF
TRBJ1-2 NA TRBD1 TRBV4-1 TGCGCCAGCAGCCAACCGAAGACAGGGGGCAGGAACTATGGCTACACCTTC CASSQPKTGGRNYGYTF
TRBJ2-2 few NA TRBV19 TGTGCCAGTACTACAGGGCGAACCGGGGAGCTGTTTTTT CASTTGRTGELFF
TRBJ1-5 few NA TRBV7-3 TGTGCCAGCAGCAATTCCGGAGTCGACGGGTATAGCGATCAGCCCCAGCATTTT CASSNSGVDGYSDQPQHF
TRBJ2-5 many NA TRBV2 TGTGCCAGCAGTGACGGCAGGCAAGAGACCCAGTACTTC CASSDGRQETQYF
TRBJ1-6 many NA TRBV12-3/TRBV12-4 TGTGCCAGCAGCCGCCTTGTTTCACCCCTCCACTTT CASSRLVSPLHF
TRBJ1-5 NA NA TRBV20-1 TGCAGTGCGTATGAATCCACAGGTCGGAACAATCAGCCCCAGCATTTT CSAYESTGRNNQPQHF